Below, one T cell receptor (beta chain) is given with its context. Antigen specificity is unknown. The data originate from a study of blood T cells in healthy people across ages. Findings and limits, study-wide: Diversity of TCR beta per million T cells declined in a roughly linear way with age. A conclusive naive versus antigen-experienced comparison was prevented by the unsorted PBMCs.

The V gene's germline CDR1 is SGHTA and CDR2 FQGTGA. This CDR3 has 12 amino acids. Trimming removed 3 bases at V and 5 bases at J, with 5 bases between. It was with a sample-barcoded 5' primer and a J-beta primer mix that a second PCR of roughly 7 to 12 cycles was run. Each cDNA molecule carried a tag from a template-switch adaptor that contained 12 random nucleotides. TCRdb processed the 5' RACE reads anew with MiXCR; each CDR3 protein has one entry. This table has some 780,000 distinct CDR3 sequences, roughly three fifths appearing once. The sample taken for sequencing was blood. The TCR originated in a man aged 35 to 55 in good health. The rearrangement joins TRBV7-3 to TRBJ1-5, with D uncertain. The CDR3 region has the DNA TGTGCCAGCAGCTTTAACGATCAGCCCCAGCATTTT. Translating it yields CASSFNDQPQHF.